Here is one T cell receptor (beta chain) with its context. The antigen this receptor binds is unknown. The record has no base qualities; no much larger clone is one base away. One collaborating source in Seattle enrolled patients while the patients were actively infected and followed the patients over time throughout the course of disease. Collaborating institutions collected whole blood in K2EDTA tubes following their own protocols. For TCRbeta analysis, collaborator samples were shipped as frozen whole blood, as isolated PBMCs, or as DNA extracted from either sample type. The CDR3 runs 15 residues from the cysteine to the phenylalanine. The kept DNA is CDR3 alone, 45 bases in frame from the first base. The germline V gene sets CDR1 to SGHRS and CDR2 to YFSETQ. Cut back by 0 bases and 8 bases, the V and J ends lie 17 bases apart. The data are from a study of blood T cell repertoires in COVID-19 (dated by TCRdb to between 2020 and 2021). For the wider study: Samples from collaborators originated in the United States, Italy and Spain and spanned both the acute and convalescent phases of COVID-19. The material from the prospective study consisted of cDNA or gDNA derived from T cells, B-cell-depleted T cells, or PBMCs. Deeply sampled blood TCRbeta repertoires from subjects exposed to, actively infected with, or recovered from COVID-19 were included in the dataset. The repertoires were made available in a free public database intended to serve as a resource for research on the immune response to SARS-CoV-2. Samples came from the ongoing ImmuneRACE study (first 160 participants) plus 1,254 subjects from 6 global collaborators. The sample metadata nearly always contained a de-identified subject ID, COVID-19 status, age in years and sex. Where HLA class I and class II types were available, the types were taken from metadata supplied by the sample provider, not from assay-based typing.

Overall study outcomes, separate from this receptor: The amount of clinical and demographic metadata varied by source and participant and was provided uncurated.

TCRbeta CDR3 regions were amplified from genomic DNA by means of the immunoSEQ Assay, a bias-controlled multiplex PCR. The original pipeline was this. The number of nucleated cells in each sample was estimated by amplification of reference gene primers within the assay. To quantify the absolute abundance of each unique TCRbeta CDR3 rearrangement, sequence reads were collapsed and filtered. For each sample, productive Simpson clonality was calculated as the square root of Simpson's diversity index across productive rearrangements. TCRdb retrieved this table from immuneACCESS and kept in-frame rearrangements only. Not all clones are present; in checked studies, unresolved V genes account for under half, and no reason is known for the remainder. V and J calls and clone size are given by that table; D and trimming were obtained from the DNA. Present in this sample are 200,000 to 250,000 clones, approximately 90% of which were seen just once. Roughly 10% of the sample comes from the top ten.

Sequenced: peripheral blood. This TCR was recovered from a woman aged 45-65 years with COVID-19, enrolled during active disease. Here the chain combines TRBV5-1 and TRBJ1-2; a confident D gene designation cannot be given. At the DNA level, the sequence is TGCGCCAGCAGCTTGGACGGGGTTCCGCCCTCCGGCTACACCTTC. Translated, this is CASSLDGVPPSGYTF.